Below are 22 T cell receptor beta chains sequenced from a single sample in a study of patients and donors after allogeneic stem cell transplantation. Each CDR3 protein is one row after TCRdb ran MiXCR on the RT-PCR reads. Among 920,000 or so distinct CDR3 sequences listed, under 20% were seen once. What was sequenced was blood, either unsorted or a sorted T cell fraction (not recorded which). All receptors come from a human donor who was either an allogeneic HSCT recipient or a stem cell or donor lymphocyte infusion donor (not recorded which). It is not recorded whose cells these are; they may come from a transplant donor.

The CDR3 loop is CASMRTGRSWEKLFF. CDR3 nucleotide sequence: TGTGCCAGCATGCGGACCGGGCGGTCGTGGGAAAAACTGTTTTTT. The chain employs TRBV14 and TRBJ1-4, with unresolved D. CDR1 and CDR2 from the germline V gene are SGHDN and FVKESK. This CDR3 comprises 15 residues. V lost 7 bases and J 8 bases, leaving 20 bases between the germline ends.

The rearrangement uses TRBV12-3 or TRBV12-4 and TRBJ2-7; D may be TRBD1 (6 bases). There are 13 residues in the CDR3. V dropped 3 bases and J dropped 5 bases, with 11 bases sitting between them. The chain's CDR3 is CASSFTGTHEQYF. The CDR3 DNA is TGTGCCAGCAGTTTTACCGGGACACACGAGCAGTACTTC.

The rearrangement uses TRBV11-2 and TRBJ1-3, with 10 bases identical to TRBD1. Germline CDR1 reads SGHAT; CDR2 reads FQNNGV. The CDR3 totals 15 residues. The ends lost 5 bases at V and 0 bases at J; junction bases unmatched: 1. CDR3 in amino acids: CASSGDRGSGNTIYF. The CDR3 nucleotides read TGTGCCAGCAGCGGGGACAGGGGCTCTGGAAACACCATATATTTT.

This sequence joins TRBV6-2 or TRBV6-3 and TRBJ1-4, with a possible D match to TRBD1 (5 bases). The germline V gene has CDR1 MNHEY and CDR2 SVGEGT. This CDR3 has 14 residues. V lost 2 bases and J lost 5, with 9 bases in between. The CDR3 DNA sequence: TGTGCCAGCAGTTACGGGACGGAGAATGAAAAACTGTTTTTT. Amino acids: CASSYGTENEKLFF.

The CDR3 here is CASSYNSGGAYEQFF. The DNA of the CDR3 is TGTGCCAGCAGCTACAATAGCGGGGGGGCCTATGAGCAGTTCTTC. The gene calls are TRBV7-9 and TRBJ2-1; 11 bases agree with TRBD2. Trimming took 4 bases from V and 8 from J; bases not matched to a gene: 7. Germline V gene data show CDR1 as SEHNR and CDR2 as FQNEAQ (reference sequence). This CDR3 has 15 residues. Combining the CDR3 with reference TRBV7-9 and TRBJ2-1 gives the whole variable domain DTGVSQNPRHKITKRGQNVTFRCDPISEHNRLYWYRQTLGQGPEFLTYFQNEAQLEKSRLLSDRFSAERPKGSFSTLEIQRTEQGDSAMYLCASSYNSGGAYEQFFGPGTRLTVL.

This chain connects TRBV30 to TRBJ2-3, with D maybe TRBD2 (5 bases). The CDR3 loop spans 12 amino acids. Germline CDR1 GTSNPN, CDR2 SVGIG (reference sequence). The germline V and J ends were trimmed by 5 bases and 2 bases, with 8 bases remaining between them. In nucleotides, the CDR3 is TGTGCCTGGGTAGGACTCACAGATACGCAGTATTTT. Its protein product is CAWVGLTDTQYF. Looking up the rest from reference TRBV30 and TRBJ2-3 gives the full variable domain: SQTIHQWPATLVQPVGSPLSLECTVEGTSNPNLYWYRQAAGRGLQLLFYSVGIGQISSEVPQNLSASRPQDRQFILSSKKLLLSDSGFYLCAWVGLTDTQYFGPGTRLTVL.

The chain uses TRBV4-2 and TRBJ2-1; 8 bases line up with TRBD1. CDR1 LGHNA and CDR2 YNFKEQ come from the germline V gene. This CDR3 is built from 19 residues. Losses at the gene ends were 3 bases for V and 0 bases for J; bases not matched to a gene: 13. The CDR3 DNA reads as TGTGCCAGCAGCCATCCCGGACAGGGTAAACTACCCTCCTACAATGAGCAGTTCTTC. The encoded protein is CASSHPGQGKLPSYNEQFF.

The CDR3 bases are TGTGCCAGCAGTTACTATGCTAGCGAAGATACGCAGTATTTT. Its protein is CASSYYASEDTQYF. The rearrangement uses TRBV6-5 and TRBJ2-3; D perhaps matches TRBD2 (6 bases). The V end was cut by 1 base, the J end by 5 bases, with 10 bases between. The CDR3 spans 14 residues. The V gene's germline CDR1 is MNHEY and CDR2 SVGAGI.

The gene calls are TRBV6-1 and TRBJ2-5; 11 nucleotides line up with TRBD1. The CDR3 consists of 14 residues. V lost 6 bases, J lost 4 bases, and 4 bases stayed unmatched. The germline CDR1 and CDR2 sequences are MNHNS and SASEGT. The CDR3 bases are TGTGCCAGCAGCCGGGACAGGGGGTTAGAGACCCAGTACTTC. This encodes CASSRDRGLETQYF.

This clonotype showed up many times. This rearrangement joins TRBV12-3 or TRBV12-4 to TRBJ2-2; TRBD1 aligns across 12 bases. V lost 4 bases and J lost 10; bases outside the gene matches: 4. The CDR3 length is 14 residues. Here the CDR3 reads CASSSRDRGLELFF. CDR3 in DNA: TGTGCCAGCAGTTCCCGGGACAGGGGGCTGGAGCTGTTTTTT.

The gene calls are TRBV20-1 and TRBJ2-5; D is unresolved. The germline V and J ends were trimmed by 0 bases and 5 bases, with 10 bases remaining between them. Germline V gives CDR1 DFQATT, CDR2 SNEGSKA (reference sequence). The CDR3 is made up of 13 amino acids. The CDR3 DNA is TGCAGTGCTAGAGATTCGAAGTCGGAGACCCAGTACTTC. Amino acid sequence: CSARDSKSETQYF.

The chain carries TRBV2 and TRBJ1-2; D remains unclear. V was clipped by 3 bases and J by 3 bases, with 5 bases between them. Germline V lookup: CDR1 SNHLY, CDR2 FYNNEI. This CDR3 has 12 residues. Here the CDR3 DNA reads TGTGCCAGCAGTGATTGGGACTATGGCTACACCTTC. Amino acid sequence: CASSDWDYGYTF.

The V and J genes are TRBV20-1 and TRBJ2-3; TRBD2 matches at 7 bases. The CDR3 has 14 residues. Looked up from germline, CDR1 is DFQATT and CDR2 is SNEGSKA (reference sequence). The V gene end was trimmed by 1 base and the J gene end by 5 bases; junction bases not matched to a gene: 6. The CDR3 sequence: CSARGREIIDTQYF. CDR3 bases: TGCAGTGCTAGAGGGCGGGAGATCATAGATACGCAGTATTTT.

The chain combines TRBV20-1 with TRBJ1-6; TRBD1 is a possible D gene (6 bases). The V and J ends lost 6 bases and 9 bases respectively, with 15 bases between them. Germline V gives CDR1 DFQATT, CDR2 SNEGSKA (reference sequence). The CDR3 loop spans 13 amino acids. Here the CDR3 reads CSAYGTHGSPLHF. In DNA, the CDR3 is TGCAGTGCGTATGGGACACACGGTTCACCCCTCCACTTT.

In this sample, this clonotype turned up a few times. The rearrangement links TRBV10-3 to TRBJ2-7; no clear D gene. The germline gives CDR1 ENHRY, CDR2 SYGVKD. The ends were cut back, 4 bases at V and 0 bases at J, with 7 bases in the middle. CDR3 size: 13 residues. The CDR3 region is CAISVPSSYEQYF. The CDR3 nucleotides are TGTGCCATCAGTGTTCCGAGCTCCTACGAGCAGTACTTC.

This clonotype was observed a few times. The rearrangement links TRBV4-3 to TRBJ1-5; D is perhaps TRBD1 (5 bases). Trimming took off 0 bases at V and 6 bases at J, with 12 bases between the two ends. Looked up from germline, CDR1 is LGHNA and CDR2 is YSLEER. The CDR3 is made up of 15 amino acids. CDR3 bases: TGCGCCAGCAGCCAAGACAGCCTCGGGGCTCAGCCCCAGCATTTT. Encoded protein: CASSQDSLGAQPQHF.

Written as DNA, the CDR3 is TGCAGCGTCGGGACTAGCGGTATCCTGCGGCAGTACTTC. Translated: CSVGTSGILRQYF. V usage is TRBV29-1 and J usage is TRBJ2-7, with 11 bases lining up with TRBD2. Germline CDR1 is SQVTM and CDR2 is ANQGSEA. With 6 bases clipped from V and 9 bases from J, the junction kept 10 bases outside the gene matches. The CDR3 sequence is 13 residues long.

This clonotype has just a few counts. V usage is TRBV12-3 or TRBV12-4 and J usage is TRBJ2-1; TRBD2 matches 13 bases. This CDR3 has 14 amino acids. The V gene end was trimmed by 7 bases and the J gene end by 9 bases; junction bases not matched to a gene: 6. In DNA, the CDR3 is TGTGCCAGCATACTAGCGGGAGGGCCGGTTGAGCAGTTCTTC. It yields the protein CASILAGGPVEQFF.

The chain employs TRBV7-3 and TRBJ1-6, with D tentatively TRBD1 (6 bases). The V end was cut by 5 bases, the J end by 13 bases, with 18 bases between. The CDR3 length is 14 residues. Germline CDR1 reads SGHTA; CDR2 reads FQGTGA. The CDR3 nucleotides are TGTGCCAGCAGCGTGGACAGTCTATCTCGGCCCCTCCACTTT. Protein: CASSVDSLSRPLHF.

This clonotype was seen a few times. The chain links TRBV5-1 to TRBJ1-1; weak D call: TRBD1 (5 bases). Germline CDR1 SGHRS, CDR2 YFSETQ. Trimming removed 4 bases from V and 10 bases from J, with 23 bases in between. The CDR3 extends over 15 amino acids. Here the CDR3 DNA reads TGCGCCAGCAGCGGCGGGACTCACTTCAGGGATGGAGCTTTCTTT. It translates to CASSGGTHFRDGAFF.

CDR3 DNA sequence: TGTGCCAGCAGACGCGGGACCACTGAAGCTTTCTTT. Protein: CASRRGTTEAFF. The genes are TRBV6-2 or TRBV6-3 and TRBJ1-1, with D possibly being TRBD1 (5 bases). The CDR3 sequence is 12 residues long. The germline V gene encodes CDR1 MNHEY and CDR2 SVGEGT. Deletions cut 6 bases from V and 4 bases from J, with 9 bases between.

The gene calls are TRBV9 and TRBJ1-1; TRBD1 matches 11 bases. The length of the CDR3 is 15 residues. CDR1 and CDR2 (germline): SGDLS, YYNGEE. V lost 4 bases and J lost 1; bases outside the gene matches: 3. CDR3 residues: CASSRTGGKNTEAFF. The CDR3 nucleotides read TGTGCCAGCAGCCGGACAGGGGGCAAGAACACTGAAGCTTTCTTT. The whole variable domain, filled in from reference TRBV9 and TRBJ1-1, reads DSGVTQTPKHLITATGQRVTLRCSPRSGDLSVYWYQQSLDQGLQFLIQYYNGEERAKGNILERFSAQQFPDLHSELNLSSLELGDSALYFCASSRTGGKNTEAFFGQGTRLTVV.